This TCR beta chain comes out of a study of T cell repertoires in cytomegalovirus infection. Germline assignment: CDR1 SGHRS and CDR2 YFSETQ. With V trimmed by 0 bases and J by 6 bases, 5 bases remained unmatched. The CDR3 runs to 14 residues. A single record per CDR3 protein comes from TCRdb applying MiXCR to the reads. The repertoire holds around 350,000 distinct CDR3 sequences, with 15% to 20% as singletons. This sequence was found in a human donor in good health (CMV status not recorded). Some clones in this sample may be carry-over from other donors' samples. Sequencing was done on a sample of PBMCs. This chain uses TRBV5-1 with TRBJ1-1, with 7 bases lining up with TRBD1. The CDR3 region has the DNA TGCGCCAGCAGCTTGGTTCGCAGGGGGTCTGAAGCTTTCTTT. Amino acids: CASSLVRRGSEAFF.